This note documents a single T cell receptor beta chain sequence. As yet, its antigen is unknown. Clones were sequenced by immunoSEQ multiplex PCR, and TCRdb holds only the in-frame ones, with some missing. The sample records over 100,000 clones, 90% to 95% being singletons. This sample is drawn from a study of graft-versus-host responses after intestinal transplantation. CDR3 size: 13 residues. V lost 6 bases and J lost 4, with 12 bases in between. Germline assignment: CDR1 LNHDA and CDR2 SQIVND (reference sequence). V and J are TRBV19 and TRBJ1-2, with D perhaps matching TRBD1 (5 bases). Material: unstimulated CD4+ T cells sorted from spleen or lymph node cells, obtained before intestinal transplant. The TCR originated in a human donor who received an intestinal transplant. For the CDR3, the DNA is TGTGCCAGTAGAAACCAGGGTAGCTATGGCTACACCTTC. Its protein is CASRNQGSYGYTF.